This TCR beta chain was obtained from a study of beta chain features in type 1 diabetes. The CDR3 spans 14 residues. The germline CDR1 and CDR2 sequences are SGDLS and YYNGEE. With 0 bases removed from V and 3 bases from J, the gap between germline ends came to 7 bases. The study reverse transcribed the entire isolated RNA, so it sequenced expressed TCRB transcripts. Profiling relied on immunoSEQ multiplex PCR, and the TCRdb table lists in-frame clones only, not all of them. This sample has approximately 250,000 clones, with 9.6% found just once. The chain links TRBV9 to TRBJ2-1; D is ambiguous. The specimen sequenced was naive CD4+ T cells from blood. The sequence was collected from a woman aged 18 to 35 in good health. CDR3 protein: CASSVGHDYNEQFF. The DNA of the CDR3 is TGTGCCAGCAGCGTAGGACACGACTACAATGAGCAGTTCTTC.